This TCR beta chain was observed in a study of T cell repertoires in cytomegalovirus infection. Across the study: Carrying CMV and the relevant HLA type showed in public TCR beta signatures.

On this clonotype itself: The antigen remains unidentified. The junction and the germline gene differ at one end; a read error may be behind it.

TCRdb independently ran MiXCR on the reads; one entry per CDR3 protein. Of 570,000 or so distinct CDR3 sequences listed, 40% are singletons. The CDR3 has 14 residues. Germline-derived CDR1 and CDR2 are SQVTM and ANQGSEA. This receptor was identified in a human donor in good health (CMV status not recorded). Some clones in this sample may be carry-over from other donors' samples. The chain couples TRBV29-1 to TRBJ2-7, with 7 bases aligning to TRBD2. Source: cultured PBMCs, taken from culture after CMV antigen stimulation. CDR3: CSVEVASGFYGQYF. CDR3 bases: TGCAGCGTTGAAGTCGCTAGCGGCTTCTACGGGCAGTACTTC.